This T cell receptor (beta chain) appears in the sequencing data of a study of cytomegalovirus exposure and HLA in healthy donors. In the study overall: Within the Caucasian-associated ancestry cluster were approximately 77% of the 398 genotyped donors. Regarding the study as a whole: The investigators catalogued 180 or so TCR beta chains as cytomegalovirus-associated.

The PCR was carried out with 60 Vbeta primers and 13 Jbeta primers. Original processing notes: In a later analysis, roughly 11 million of some 80 million unique beta chains occurred in at least two donors. TCRdb's table, derived via immunoSEQ multiplex PCR, lists solely in-frame clones and lacks some. V and J calls and clone size are as listed in that table; D and trimming were resolved from the DNA. The sample includes about 160,000 clones, roughly 80% of them seen just once. The CDR3 totals 15 residues. V dropped 1 base and J dropped 5 bases, with 15 bases sitting between them. Germline lookup yields CDR1 LNHDA and CDR2 SQIVND (reference sequence). This clone was detected only a few times. No antigen is known for it.

This sequence originates from a male donor in good health and CMV-seropositive. The material sequenced was PBMCs. The chain carries TRBV19 and TRBJ2-7; no definite D call. In DNA, the CDR3 is TGTGCCAGTAGTATAGTTAGCATCCCAAAGCACGAGCAGTACTTC. It specifies CASSIVSIPKHEQYF.